This T cell receptor (beta chain) was identified in a study of human T cells and chemical hapten exposure. The sample's time point: pre-sensitization, week 0. The treatment denotes: therapeutic diphenylcyclopropenone sensitization with weekly scalp DPC. Blood was drawn before each patch test was applied. This clonotype was seen at least ten times. Its specificity is not known. Trimming removed 4 bases from V and 9 bases from J, with 22 bases in between. Germline V gene sequence: CDR1 SGHNT, CDR2 YENEEA. This CDR3 contains 16 residues. Via MiXCR, TCRdb re-called the RACE reads, giving one row per CDR3 protein. The profile shows 350,000 to 450,000 distinct CDR3 sequences, 5.1% of them singletons. Overall study results and limits: Positively correlated with patch test score were the counts of PT1 expanded TCRs.

This TCR derives from a woman aged 50 to 65 with alopecia areata. Some clones in this sample may be carry-over from other donors' samples. This specimen was whole blood, taken in connection with sensitization to the hapten diphenylcyclopropenone (DPC). V gene TRBV11-3 combines with J gene TRBJ2-1; D is tentatively TRBD1 or TRBD2 (6 bases each). The chain's CDR3 is CASSSAGGPGGGEQFF. The CDR3 DNA follows: TGTGCCAGCAGCTCCGCCGGAGGGCCCGGGGGCGGTGAGCAGTTCTTC.